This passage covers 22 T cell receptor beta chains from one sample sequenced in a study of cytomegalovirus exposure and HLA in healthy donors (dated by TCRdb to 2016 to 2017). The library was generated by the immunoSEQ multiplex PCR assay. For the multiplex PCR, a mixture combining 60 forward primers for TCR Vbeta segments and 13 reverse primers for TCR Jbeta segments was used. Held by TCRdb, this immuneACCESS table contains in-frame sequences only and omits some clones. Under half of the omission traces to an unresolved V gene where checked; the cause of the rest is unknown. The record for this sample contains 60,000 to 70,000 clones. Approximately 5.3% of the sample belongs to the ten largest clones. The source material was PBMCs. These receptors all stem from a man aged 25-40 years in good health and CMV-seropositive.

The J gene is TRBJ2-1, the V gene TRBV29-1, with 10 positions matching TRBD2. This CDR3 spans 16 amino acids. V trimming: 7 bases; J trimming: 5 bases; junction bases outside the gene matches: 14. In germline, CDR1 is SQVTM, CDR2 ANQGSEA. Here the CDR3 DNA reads TGCAGCGGAGGGGGGGCTAGCGGGAGTTCCGACAATGAGCAGTTCTTC. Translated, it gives CSGGGASGSSDNEQFF.

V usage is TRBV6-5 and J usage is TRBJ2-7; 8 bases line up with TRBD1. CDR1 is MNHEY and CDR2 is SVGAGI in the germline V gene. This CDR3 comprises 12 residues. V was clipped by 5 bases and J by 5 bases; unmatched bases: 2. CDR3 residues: CASSRTGHEQYF. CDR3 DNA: TGTGCCAGCAGTAGGACAGGGCACGAGCAGTACTTC.

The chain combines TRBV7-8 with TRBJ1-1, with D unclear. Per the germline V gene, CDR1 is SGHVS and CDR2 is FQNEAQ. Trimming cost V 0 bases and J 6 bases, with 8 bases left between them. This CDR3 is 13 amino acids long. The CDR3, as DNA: TGTGCCAGCAGCTTAGCGTATGAGGCTGAAGCTTTCTTT. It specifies CASSLAYEAEAFF.

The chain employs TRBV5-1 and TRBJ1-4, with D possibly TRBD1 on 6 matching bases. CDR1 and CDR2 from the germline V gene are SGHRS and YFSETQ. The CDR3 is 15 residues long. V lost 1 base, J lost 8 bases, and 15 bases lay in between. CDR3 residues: CASSLIAGAGEKLFF. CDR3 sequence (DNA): TGCGCCAGCAGCTTGATTGCGGGGGCTGGGGAAAAACTGTTTTTT.

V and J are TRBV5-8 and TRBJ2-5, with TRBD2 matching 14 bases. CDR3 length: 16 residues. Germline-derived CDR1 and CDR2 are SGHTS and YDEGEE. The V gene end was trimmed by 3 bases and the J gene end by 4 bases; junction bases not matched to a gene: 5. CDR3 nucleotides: TGTGCCAGCAGCTCCAGACTAGCGGGGGGGCCAGAGACCCAGTACTTC. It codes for CASSSRLAGGPETQYF.

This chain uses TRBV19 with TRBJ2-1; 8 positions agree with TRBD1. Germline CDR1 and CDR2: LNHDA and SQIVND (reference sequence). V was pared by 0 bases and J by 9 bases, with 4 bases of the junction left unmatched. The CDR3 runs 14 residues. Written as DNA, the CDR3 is TGTGCCAGTAGTATAGAACAGGGGGGCGGTGAGCAGTTCTTC. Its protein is CASSIEQGGGEQFF.

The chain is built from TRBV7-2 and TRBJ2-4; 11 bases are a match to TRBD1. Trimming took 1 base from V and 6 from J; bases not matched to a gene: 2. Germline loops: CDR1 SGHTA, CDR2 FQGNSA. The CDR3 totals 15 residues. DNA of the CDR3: TGTGCCAGCAGCTTAGGGGACAGGGGGGGAAACATTCAGTACTTC. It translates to CASSLGDRGGNIQYF.

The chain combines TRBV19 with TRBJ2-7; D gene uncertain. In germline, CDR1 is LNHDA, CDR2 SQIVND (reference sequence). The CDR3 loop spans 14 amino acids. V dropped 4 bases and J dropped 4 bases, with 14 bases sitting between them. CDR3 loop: CASSSGYRMYEQYF. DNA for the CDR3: TGTGCCAGTAGTAGCGGTTATAGGATGTACGAGCAGTACTTC.

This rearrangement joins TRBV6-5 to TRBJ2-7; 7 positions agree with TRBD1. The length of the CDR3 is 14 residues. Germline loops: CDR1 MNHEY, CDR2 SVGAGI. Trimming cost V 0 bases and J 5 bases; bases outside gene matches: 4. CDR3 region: CASSYSYRGHEQYF. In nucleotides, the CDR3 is TGTGCCAGCAGTTACTCCTACAGGGGTCACGAGCAGTACTTC.

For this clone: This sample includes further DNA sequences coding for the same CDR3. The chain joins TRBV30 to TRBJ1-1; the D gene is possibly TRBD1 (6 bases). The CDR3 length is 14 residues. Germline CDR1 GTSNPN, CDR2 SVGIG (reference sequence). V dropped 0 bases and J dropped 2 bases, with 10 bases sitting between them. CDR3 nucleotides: TGTGCCTGGAGTGTACGTGGGGGCAACACTGAAGCTTTCTTT. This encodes CAWSVRGGNTEAFF.

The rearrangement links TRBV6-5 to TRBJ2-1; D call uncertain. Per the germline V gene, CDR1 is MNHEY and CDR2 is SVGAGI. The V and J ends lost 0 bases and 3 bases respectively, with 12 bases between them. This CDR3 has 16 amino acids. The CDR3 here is CASSYSIGGFYNEQFF. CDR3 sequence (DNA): TGTGCCAGCAGTTACTCGATTGGTGGCTTCTACAATGAGCAGTTCTTC.

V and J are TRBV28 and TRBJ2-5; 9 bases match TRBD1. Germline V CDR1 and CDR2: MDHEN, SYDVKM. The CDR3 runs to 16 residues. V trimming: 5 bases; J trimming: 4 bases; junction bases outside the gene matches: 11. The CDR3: CASSPFTGGEGETQYF. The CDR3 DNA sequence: TGTGCCAGCAGTCCGTTCACAGGGGGCGAAGGAGAGACCCAGTACTTC.

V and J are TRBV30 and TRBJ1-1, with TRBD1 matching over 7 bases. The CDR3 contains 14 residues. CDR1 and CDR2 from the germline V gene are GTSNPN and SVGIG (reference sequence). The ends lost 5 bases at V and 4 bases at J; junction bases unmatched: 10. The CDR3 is CAWGWGRGVTEAFF. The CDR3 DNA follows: TGTGCCTGGGGGTGGGGCAGGGGGGTCACTGAAGCTTTCTTT. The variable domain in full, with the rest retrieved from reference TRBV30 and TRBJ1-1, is SQTIHQWPATLVQPVGSPLSLECTVEGTSNPNLYWYRQAAGRGLQLLFYSVGIGQISSEVPQNLSASRPQDRQFILSSKKLLLSDSGFYLCAWGWGRGVTEAFFGQGTRLTVV.

In DNA form, the CDR3 reads TGTGCCAGCAGGGGGGGACAGGGGCCCTACGAGCAGTACTTC. Its translation is CASRGGQGPYEQYF. The rearrangement joins TRBV6-1 to TRBJ2-7; 10 bases agree with TRBD1. Trimming removed 6 bases from V and 2 bases from J; junction bases left unmatched: 4. Germline V gives CDR1 MNHNS, CDR2 SASEGT. The length of the CDR3 is 14 residues.

The CDR3 nucleotides are TGTGCCAGCAGCCCTCGAATAGCGGGGACCTCCTACGAGCAGTACTTC. It specifies CASSPRIAGTSYEQYF. J is TRBJ2-7 and V is TRBV9; 8 bases fit TRBD2. Unmatched junction bases numbered 9, after V lost 4 bases and J lost 0 bases. The length of the CDR3 is 16 residues. Germline V gene sequence: CDR1 SGDLS, CDR2 YYNGEE.

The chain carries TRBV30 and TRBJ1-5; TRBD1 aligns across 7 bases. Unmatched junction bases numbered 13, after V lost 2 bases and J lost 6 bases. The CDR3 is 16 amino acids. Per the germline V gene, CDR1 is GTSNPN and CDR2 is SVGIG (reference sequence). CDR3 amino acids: CAWSRTGQGRGQPQHF. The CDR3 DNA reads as TGTGCCTGGAGTAGGACAGGTCAAGGCCGAGGTCAGCCCCAGCATTTT.

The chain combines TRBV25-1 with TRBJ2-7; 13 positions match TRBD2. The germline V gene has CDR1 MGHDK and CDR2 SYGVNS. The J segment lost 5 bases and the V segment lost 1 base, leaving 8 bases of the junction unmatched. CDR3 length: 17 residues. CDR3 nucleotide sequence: TGTGCCAGCAGTGAATCGTGGACTAGCGGGAGTTTGGACGAGCAGTACTTC. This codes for CASSESWTSGSLDEQYF.

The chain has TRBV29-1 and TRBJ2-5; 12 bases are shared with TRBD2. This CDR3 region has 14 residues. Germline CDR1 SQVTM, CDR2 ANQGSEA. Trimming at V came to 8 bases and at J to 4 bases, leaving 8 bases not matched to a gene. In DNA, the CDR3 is TGCAGCCAACTAGCGGGAGGAAGGGGAGAGACCCAGTACTTC. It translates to CSQLAGGRGETQYF.

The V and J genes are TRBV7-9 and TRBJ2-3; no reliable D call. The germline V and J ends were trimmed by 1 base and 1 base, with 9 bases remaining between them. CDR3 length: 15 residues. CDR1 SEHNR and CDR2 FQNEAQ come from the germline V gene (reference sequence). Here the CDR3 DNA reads TGTGCCAGCAGCTTAGAGTCAGGCGGCACAGATACGCAGTATTTT. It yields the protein CASSLESGGTDTQYF.

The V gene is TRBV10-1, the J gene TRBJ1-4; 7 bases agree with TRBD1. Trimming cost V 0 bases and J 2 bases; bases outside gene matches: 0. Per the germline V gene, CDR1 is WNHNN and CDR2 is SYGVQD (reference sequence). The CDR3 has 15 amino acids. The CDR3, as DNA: TGCGCCAGCAGTGAGTCCAGGGGGACTAATGAAAAACTGTTTTTT. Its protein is CASSESRGTNEKLFF.

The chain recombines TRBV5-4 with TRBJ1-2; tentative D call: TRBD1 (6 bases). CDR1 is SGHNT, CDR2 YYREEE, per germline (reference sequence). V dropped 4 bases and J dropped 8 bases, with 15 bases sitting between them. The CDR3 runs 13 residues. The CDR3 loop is CASSPVGGAGYTF. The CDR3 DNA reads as TGTGCCAGCAGCCCGGTCGGGGGGGCCGGCTACACCTTC.

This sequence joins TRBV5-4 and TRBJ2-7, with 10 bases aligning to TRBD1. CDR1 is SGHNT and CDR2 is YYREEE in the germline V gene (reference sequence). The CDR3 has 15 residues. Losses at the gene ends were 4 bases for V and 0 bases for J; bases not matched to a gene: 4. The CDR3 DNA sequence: TGTGCCAGCAGCACGGGACAGGGGAGCTCCTACGAGCAGTACTTC. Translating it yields CASSTGQGSSYEQYF. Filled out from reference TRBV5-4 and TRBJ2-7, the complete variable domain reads ETGVTQSPTHLIKTRGQQVTLRCSSQSGHNTVSWYQQALGQGPQFIFQYYREEENGRGNFPPRFSGLQFPNYSSELNVNALELDDSALYLCASSTGQGSSYEQYFGPGTRLTVT.